This entry describes one T cell receptor (beta chain). Its target antigen remains unknown. Base qualities are not at hand, and no much larger clone is one base apart. This entry comes from a study of blood T cell repertoires in COVID-19 (dated by TCRdb to the early 2020s). For the wider study: The collaborator samples originated in the United States, Italy and Spain and spanned the acute and convalescent phases of COVID-19. The material from the prospective study consisted of cDNA or gDNA derived from T cells, B-cell-depleted T cells, or PBMCs. Subjects who had been exposed to COVID-19, were actively infected with it, or had recovered from it provided the deeply sampled blood TCRbeta repertoires that made up the dataset. The repertoires were made available in a free public database intended to serve as a resource for research on the immune response to SARS-CoV-2. Samples were obtained from the ongoing ImmuneRACE study (first 160 participants) and from over 1,000 subjects provided by 6 global collaborators. A de-identified subject ID, COVID-19 status, age in years and sex were almost always included in the sample metadata. HLA class I and class II types, where available, came from metadata supplied by the sample provider rather than from assay-based typing. General conclusions and limits of the study: The quantity of clinical and demographic metadata differed by source and by participant and was supplied without curation.

The collaborating institutions used their own protocols to collect whole blood in K2EDTA tubes. For TCRbeta analysis, collaborator samples were shipped as frozen whole blood, as isolated PBMCs, or as DNA extracted from either sample type. TCRbeta CDR3 regions were amplified from genomic DNA using the immunoSEQ Assay, a bias-controlled multiplex PCR. For the original study's pipeline: The number of nucleated cells in each sample was estimated from the amplification of reference gene primers within the assay. To quantify the absolute abundance of each unique TCRbeta CDR3 rearrangement, sequence reads were collapsed and filtered. For each sample, productive Simpson clonality was calculated as the square root of Simpson's diversity index over productive rearrangements. The clones in this table, taken by TCRdb from immuneACCESS, are in-frame only. Not every clone is retained; where verified, under half of the shortfall comes from an unresolved V gene, and the cause of the rest is unknown. Clonal size and the V and J genes are those of that table, whereas D and trimming came from the DNA. The sample table records some 210,000 clones; about 92% of these occur just once. Around 1.2% of the sample lies in the top ten.

Trimming at the junction amounts to 5 bases on V and 5 bases on J, and the germline ends lie 5 bases apart. The germline V gene sets CDR1 to KGHSH and CDR2 to LQKENI. From the cysteine through the phenylalanine, the CDR3 covers 11 amino acids. Of the read, only the CDR3 DNA is kept; its 33 bases are in frame from base 1. The receptor's source is a man in his thirties or forties with acute or convalescent COVID-19. The sample taken for sequencing was peripheral blood. The V and J genes are TRBV18 and TRBJ2-3; too little of a D gene remains to name it. The CDR3 protein: CASSTQDTQYF. In nucleotides, the sequence is TGTGCCAGCTCAACTCAAGATACGCAGTATTTT.